Below, 18 T cell receptor beta chains from the same sample are listed, as sequenced in a study of T cell responses to AZD1222 COVID-19 vaccine. The assay was immunoSEQ multiplex PCR, and TCRdb's table has in-frame clones only and misses some. Among around 110,000 clones listed, roughly 87% were seen once. The material sequenced was peripheral blood, taken on day 0 of AZD1222 vaccination. The receptors here all came from an adult in good health.

The V and J genes are TRBV29-1 and TRBJ2-7; D may be TRBD1 (5 bases). Trimming removed 6 bases from V and 0 bases from J, with 18 bases in between. The germline V gene has CDR1 SQVTM and CDR2 ANQGSEA. The CDR3 totals 15 residues. Written as DNA, the CDR3 is TGCAGCGTCCAAGGGCAGGGATTCACCTCCTACGAGCAGTACTTC. Amino acid sequence: CSVQGQGFTSYEQYF.

The J gene is TRBJ2-7, the V gene TRBV14; D call uncertain. The length of the CDR3 is 11 residues. The V end was cut by 3 bases, the J end by 0 bases, with 0 bases between. Germline values: CDR1 SGHDN, CDR2 FVKESK. In nucleotides, the CDR3 is TGTGCCAGCAGCCACTCCTACGAGCAGTACTTC. This gives the protein CASSHSYEQYF.

This clone was found once. The chain carries TRBV18 and TRBJ2-1; D is uncertain. The CDR3 covers 15 residues. The germline gives CDR1 KGHSH, CDR2 LQKENI. V was clipped by 6 bases and J by 0 bases, with 12 bases between them. CDR3 coding DNA: TGTGCCAGCTCGCTACTCGCAAGCTCCTACAATGAGCAGTTCTTC. It yields the protein CASSLLASSYNEQFF.

In regard to this clone: One end of the junction fails to match germline, which may point to a read error. The gene calls are TRBV28 and TRBJ1-5; 7 nucleotides line up with TRBD1. This CDR3 contains 15 residues. Germline V gene lookup returns CDR1 MDHEN and CDR2 SYDVKM. CDR3 nucleotides: TGTGCCAACAGTCCCCGCCCAGGGGGGGATCAGCCCCAGCATTTT. Translation gives CANSPRPGGDQPQHF.

The chain couples TRBV5-6 to TRBJ2-4; the match to TRBD2 covers 13 bases. This CDR3 has 17 amino acids. The germline V gene encodes CDR1 SGHDT and CDR2 YYEEEE. V lost 4 bases to trimming and J lost 0 bases; unmatched junction nucleotides: 4. The CDR3 sequence is CASSPGTSGIAKNIQYF. The CDR3 region has the DNA TGTGCCAGCAGCCCCGGGACTAGCGGGATAGCCAAAAACATTCAGTACTTC.

The rearrangement joins TRBV5-1 to TRBJ2-1, with D unclear. CDR3 length: 15 amino acids. Germline CDR1 is SGHRS and CDR2 is YFSETQ. V lost 7 bases, J lost 1 base, and 15 bases lay in between. The CDR3 nucleotides read TGCGCCAGCGGGCCGCGAGAGAGGTCCTACAATGAGCAGTTCTTC. It specifies CASGPRERSYNEQFF.

The chain combines TRBV25-1 with TRBJ1-2; no reliable D call. Germline V gene sequence: CDR1 MGHDK, CDR2 SYGVNS. Trimming took 6 bases from V and 4 from J, leaving 12 bases between them. There are 13 residues in the CDR3. The CDR3 region is CASSLAGFYGYTF. The CDR3 DNA reads TGTGCCAGCAGCTTAGCGGGTTTCTATGGCTACACCTTC.

This clone was observed once. The chain has TRBV14 and TRBJ1-2; D might be TRBD1 (5 bases). V shed 0 bases and J shed 4 bases, with 15 bases lying between them. Germline V gene sequence: CDR1 SGHDN, CDR2 FVKESK. This CDR3 region has 16 residues. The CDR3 nucleotides are TGTGCCAGCAGCCAAGATCTGGCGGGGCCTATCTATGGCTACACCTTC. This codes for CASSQDLAGPIYGYTF. The whole variable domain, filled in from reference TRBV14 and TRBJ1-2, reads EAGVTQFPSHSVIEKGQTVTLRCDPISGHDNLYWYRRVMGKEIKFLLHFVKESKQDESGMPNNRFLAERTGGTYSTLKVQPAELEDSGVYFCASSQDLAGPIYGYTFGSGTRLTVV.

This clone was seen just once. The chain is built from TRBV5-1 and TRBJ2-1; 9 bases fit TRBD1. CDR1 is SGHRS, CDR2 YFSETQ, per germline. This CDR3 is 16 amino acids long. The J segment lost 8 bases and the V segment lost 4 bases, leaving 13 bases of the junction unmatched. CDR3 sequence (DNA): TGCGCCAGCAGCCCGACCGGGACAGGGTCGTTCTATGAGCAGTTCTTC. It specifies CASSPTGTGSFYEQFF.

The chain couples TRBV4-1 to TRBJ2-2; unclear D gene. The germline gives CDR1 MGHRA, CDR2 YSYEKL. The CDR3 is 14 amino acids. V lost 1 base and J 6 bases, leaving 9 bases between the germline ends. The CDR3 protein is CASSQGRSAGELFF. The CDR3, as DNA: TGCGCCAGCAGCCAAGGACGGAGTGCCGGGGAGCTGTTTTTT.

This chain joins TRBV12-3 or TRBV12-4 and TRBJ1-1; D remains ambiguous. This CDR3 contains 12 residues. Trimming shortened V by 10 bases and J by 1 base, and 10 bases separated the two germline ends. CDR3 amino acids: CANQRENTEAFF. CDR3 sequence (DNA): TGTGCCAACCAGAGAGAGAACACTGAAGCTTTCTTT.

This clone has a single count. J is TRBJ2-2 and V is TRBV3-1 (or the pseudogene TRBV3-2); maybe TRBD2 (5 bases). CDR1 and CDR2 from the germline V gene are LGHDT and YNNKEL (reference sequence). CDR3 length equals 14 residues. V lost 8 bases, J lost 5 bases, and 15 bases lay in between. The CDR3 loop is CASVGLADTGELFF. The DNA of the CDR3 is TGTGCCAGCGTAGGACTGGCCGATACCGGGGAGCTGTTTTTT.

The chain recombines TRBV5-6 with TRBJ2-5; tentative D call: TRBD2 (6 bases). V was pared by 0 bases and J by 5 bases, with 14 bases between. The CDR3 covers 15 residues. Germline V gene data show CDR1 as SGHDT and CDR2 as YYEEEE. CDR3: CASSLVAEGRETQYF. For the CDR3, the DNA is TGTGCCAGCAGCTTGGTTGCTGAGGGGAGGGAGACCCAGTACTTC.

The V and J genes are TRBV19 and TRBJ1-1; 7 bases align to TRBD1. The germline V gene has CDR1 LNHDA and CDR2 SQIVND (reference sequence). The V gene end was trimmed by 1 base and the J gene end by 4 bases; junction bases not matched to a gene: 6. The CDR3 contains 15 residues. CDR3 residues: CASSIAQTGLTEAFF. As DNA, the CDR3 is TGTGCCAGTAGTATAGCTCAGACAGGGCTCACTGAAGCTTTCTTT.

In this sample, this clone turned up once. The chain links TRBV4-1 to TRBJ1-1, with D perhaps matching TRBD1 (6 bases). The V end was cut by 8 bases, the J end by 1 base, with 14 bases between. The CDR3 totals 14 residues. CDR1 and CDR2 (germline): MGHRA, YSYEKL. This CDR3 reads CASRTGHQNTEAFF. The CDR3 DNA reads TGCGCCAGCCGCACGGGACATCAGAACACTGAAGCTTTCTTT.

The chain carries TRBV6-5 and TRBJ1-1; maybe TRBD1 (6 bases). CDR3 length: 14 residues. Per germline, CDR1 MNHEY and CDR2 SVGAGI. Trimming removed 2 bases at V and 4 bases at J, with 11 bases between. DNA for the CDR3: TGTGCCAGCAGTTACGGGGGCCGGGGCACTGAAGCTTTCTTT. This translates into CASSYGGRGTEAFF.

The genes are TRBV7-8 and TRBJ1-5, with a weak D call TRBD1 (5 bases). Per the germline V gene, CDR1 is SGHVS and CDR2 is FQNEAQ. V was shortened by 8 bases and J by 2 bases, with 16 bases between the two germline ends. CDR3 size: 15 residues. The CDR3 region has the DNA TGTGCCAGCTCCCCTGGGGGATTGGGCAATCAGCCCCAGCATTTT. Protein: CASSPGGLGNQPQHF.

This chain joins TRBV29-1 and TRBJ1-2; a possible D gene is TRBD1 (6 bases). The CDR3 is made up of 13 amino acids. V shed 3 bases and J shed 4 bases, with 12 bases lying between them. Germline assignment: CDR1 SQVTM and CDR2 ANQGSEA. The CDR3 region is CSVDRDKTYGYTF. DNA for the CDR3: TGCAGCGTTGACCGGGACAAAACCTATGGCTACACCTTC.